Listed here are 20 T cell receptor beta chains from one sample, sequenced in a study of blood T cell repertoires in COVID-19. Clones were read by immunoSEQ multiplex PCR, and TCRdb kept only the in-frame ones, dropping some. Of 200,000 or so clones listed, 75% to 90% are singletons. Sequenced: PBMCs or T cells enriched from blood (not recorded which). Receptors were obtained from a woman aged 18 to 35 in a cohort exposed to, infected with or recovered from COVID-19 (not recorded which).

The rearrangement uses TRBV7-8 and TRBJ2-1; 15 bases are a match to TRBD2. With 3 bases clipped from V and 8 bases from J, the junction kept 5 bases outside the gene matches. The CDR3 covers 16 residues. In germline, CDR1 is SGHVS, CDR2 FQNEAQ. This CDR3 is CASSLGLAGGDYEQFF. CDR3 sequence (DNA): TGTGCCAGCAGCTTGGGACTAGCGGGAGGAGATTATGAGCAGTTCTTC.

This clone has a single count. This rearrangement joins TRBV5-1 to TRBJ2-2, with D possibly matching TRBD2 (5 bases). CDR3 length: 15 residues. Germline CDR1 reads SGHRS; CDR2 reads YFSETQ. Trimming stripped 2 bases from V and 9 bases from J, with 17 bases between. DNA of the CDR3: TGCGCCAGCAGCTTTCCGGAGGCAAATGGCCGGGAGCTGTTTTTT. It yields the protein CASSFPEANGRELFF.

J is TRBJ2-4 and V is TRBV25-1; 7 bases are shared with TRBD1. CDR1 is MGHDK, CDR2 SYGVNS, per germline. The CDR3 is 15 amino acids. V trimming: 6 bases; J trimming: 8 bases; junction bases outside the gene matches: 13. The CDR3 sequence: CASREARGLVDIQYF. The CDR3 bases are TGTGCCAGCAGAGAGGCGAGGGGGCTAGTCGACATTCAGTACTTC. Using reference TRBV25-1 and TRBJ2-4 for the parts outside the CDR3, the full variable domain is EADIYQTPRYLVIGTGKKITLECSQTMGHDKMYWYQQDPGMELHLIHYSYGVNSTEKGDLSSESTVSRIRTEHFPLTLESARPSHTSQYLCASREARGLVDIQYFGAGTRLSVL.

CDR3 residues: CASSLAGPEQYF. The CDR3 nucleotides are TGTGCCAGCAGCTTAGCTGGGCCCGAGCAGTACTTC. V is TRBV11-2 and J is TRBJ2-7, with D uncertain. The CDR3 covers 12 residues. CDR1 is SGHAT, CDR2 FQNNGV, per germline. Trimming removed 1 base at V and 6 bases at J, with 7 bases between.

The rearrangement uses TRBV6-5 and TRBJ2-1; 8 bases agree with TRBD2. Germline V gene sequence: CDR1 MNHEY, CDR2 SVGAGI. The CDR3 is 14 amino acids. V was pared by 7 bases and J by 0 bases, with 2 bases of the junction left unmatched. The CDR3 loop is CASTGGSSYNEQFF. In DNA, the CDR3 is TGTGCCAGCACGGGGGGGAGCTCCTACAATGAGCAGTTCTTC.

This chain uses TRBV6-5 with TRBJ1-3, with 8 bases aligning to TRBD1. CDR1 MNHEY and CDR2 SVGAGI come from the germline V gene. With V trimmed by 6 bases and J by 4 bases, 8 bases remained unmatched. This CDR3 contains 15 residues. CDR3 loop: CASSRGQGWGNTIYF. The CDR3 bases are TGTGCCAGCAGCAGGGGGCAGGGGTGGGGAAACACCATATATTTT.

This clone was observed a handful of times. The CDR3: CSATLAREQYF. The CDR3 nucleotides read TGCAGTGCCACACTAGCTCGCGAGCAGTACTTC. The chain couples TRBV20-1 to TRBJ2-7; D may be TRBD2 (6 bases). With 6 bases removed from V and 6 bases from J, the gap between germline ends came to 12 bases. This CDR3 region has 11 residues. Germline CDR1 reads DFQATT; CDR2 reads SNEGSKA (reference sequence).

The chain recombines TRBV2 with TRBJ1-2, with TRBD1 identical over 9 bases. The junction had 12 bases not matched to a gene; V was cut back by 5 bases and J by 8 bases. This CDR3 is 15 amino acids long. Looked up from germline, CDR1 is SNHLY and CDR2 is FYNNEI. CDR3 nucleotides: TGTGCCAGCAGTCTAACTACAGGGGGCGTGGGAGGCTACACCTTC. Its translation: CASSLTTGGVGGYTF.

V and J are TRBV30 and TRBJ2-2; TRBD1 matches 12 bases. This CDR3 contains 18 residues. Germline assignment: CDR1 GTSNPN and CDR2 SVGIG (reference sequence). J was trimmed by 3 bases and V by 2 bases; bases with no gene match: 10. The CDR3 sequence: CAWSFRPGQGADTGELFF. In nucleotides, the CDR3 is TGTGCCTGGAGTTTCCGCCCGGGACAGGGGGCGGACACCGGGGAGCTGTTTTTT.

This chain links TRBV4-2 with TRBJ2-3, with D possibly being TRBD2 (6 bases). The germline V gene has CDR1 LGHNA and CDR2 YNFKEQ. This CDR3 has 15 amino acids. V lost 0 bases, J lost 0 bases, and 7 bases lay in between. The CDR3 reads CASSQEGTSTDTQYF. The CDR3 nucleotides are TGTGCCAGCAGCCAAGAAGGGACTAGCACAGATACGCAGTATTTT.

In this sample, this clone turned up a few times. This chain uses TRBV2 with TRBJ2-5; 9 nucleotides agree with TRBD2. Losses at the gene ends were 3 bases for V and 6 bases for J; bases not matched to a gene: 11. The CDR3 is 16 amino acids. CDR1 is SNHLY, CDR2 FYNNEI, per germline. The CDR3 reads CASSEAGGGYGKTQYF. As DNA, the CDR3 is TGTGCCAGCAGTGAGGCGGGAGGGGGCTACGGAAAGACCCAGTACTTC.

The chain is built from TRBV24-1 and TRBJ2-5; a possible D gene is TRBD1 (6 bases). Germline loops: CDR1 KGHDR, CDR2 SFDVKD. The CDR3 has 15 amino acids. V was shortened by 7 bases and J by 0 bases, with 14 bases between the two germline ends. The CDR3: CATSEKQGDQETQYF. In DNA form, the CDR3 reads TGTGCCACCAGCGAGAAACAGGGAGACCAAGAGACCCAGTACTTC.

This chain uses TRBV20-1 with TRBJ2-3, with 12 bases aligning to TRBD2. Germline V lookup: CDR1 DFQATT, CDR2 SNEGSKA (reference sequence). Germline trimming cut 3 bases from V and 1 base from J; bases unmatched to any gene: 8. The CDR3 loop spans 17 amino acids. CDR3 DNA: TGCAGTGCTAGTTCTAGCGGGAGGGCCGGAGGCACAGATACGCAGTATTTT. Residues: CSASSSGRAGGTDTQYF.

This sequence joins TRBV3-1 (or the pseudogene TRBV3-2) and TRBJ1-5, with D possibly matching TRBD1 (6 bases). Deletions cut 2 bases from V and 7 bases from J, with 15 bases between. CDR3 size: 15 residues. CDR1 and CDR2 (germline): LGHDT, YNNKEL (reference sequence). For the CDR3, the DNA is TGTGCCAGCAGCCAATTCGGGGGGCACGGGCAGCCCCAGCATTTT. It yields the protein CASSQFGGHGQPQHF.

There are a few counts of this clone. The rearrangement uses TRBV11-3 and TRBJ2-1, with TRBD2 matching 9 bases. The CDR3 has 16 residues. From germline, CDR1 is SGHNT and CDR2 YENEEA. J lost 9 bases, V lost 1 base, and 10 bases had no gene match. The CDR3 loop is CASSLGALAGPSEQFF. Written as DNA, the CDR3 is TGTGCCAGCAGCTTAGGGGCCCTAGCGGGACCGAGTGAGCAGTTCTTC.

The chain links TRBV9 to TRBJ2-1; 9 bases agree with TRBD2. V lost 4 bases to trimming and J lost 6 bases; unmatched junction nucleotides: 11. Germline CDR1 SGDLS, CDR2 YYNGEE. The CDR3 extends over 16 amino acids. CDR3 in amino acids: CASSLRGREGPNEQFF. For the CDR3, the DNA is TGTGCCAGCAGCTTGCGCGGGCGGGAGGGTCCCAATGAGCAGTTCTTC.

This clone was recorded once. The V call is TRBV5-1, the J call TRBJ1-3; TRBD1 aligns across 8 bases. V lost 4 bases to trimming and J lost 8 bases; unmatched junction nucleotides: 14. CDR1 is SGHRS, CDR2 YFSETQ, per germline. CDR3 length equals 16 residues. CDR3 in amino acids: CASSVGQGKSSDTIYF. The CDR3 nucleotides are TGCGCCAGCAGCGTAGGACAGGGAAAGAGTTCGGACACCATATATTTT.

Note on this clone: The germline gene is not matched at one end of the junction; a read error may be the cause. The V and J genes are TRBV7-7 and TRBJ1-1; 9 positions agree with TRBD1. CDR3 length: 18 residues. Germline lookup yields CDR1 SSHAT and CDR2 FNYEAQ (reference sequence). CDR3 region: CASSLRSRGTGRDTEAFF. CDR3 coding DNA: TGTGCTAGCAGCTTAAGGTCGAGGGGGACAGGGCGTGACACTGAAGCTTTCTTT.

The chain carries TRBV9 and TRBJ1-1; tentatively, D is TRBD1 (6 bases). The CDR3 contains 14 residues. CDR1 and CDR2 (germline): SGDLS, YYNGEE. The V gene lost 2 bases and the J gene lost 1 base, with 9 bases spanning the gap. Here the CDR3 reads CASSVGQANTEAFF. In nucleotides, the CDR3 is TGTGCCAGCAGCGTGGGACAAGCGAACACTGAAGCTTTCTTT.

CDR3 residues: CASSSGSGVVGNQPQHF. The DNA for the CDR3 is TGTGCCAGCAGCTCTGGGTCAGGGGTTGTTGGCAATCAGCCCCAGCATTTT. This chain links TRBV7-8 with TRBJ1-5; D is perhaps TRBD1 (6 bases). The CDR3 runs 17 residues. Trimming took 4 bases from V and 2 from J, leaving 18 bases between them. The germline V gene encodes CDR1 SGHVS and CDR2 FQNEAQ.